Here is one T cell receptor beta chain with its context. The sample comes from a study of patients and donors after allogeneic stem cell transplantation. TCRdb redid the calling of the RT-PCR reads with MiXCR, one entry per CDR3 protein. The sample yields roughly 880,000 distinct CDR3 sequences, more than 15% seen once. This TCR came from a human donor who was either an allogeneic HSCT recipient or a stem cell or donor lymphocyte infusion donor (not recorded which). It is not recorded whose cells these are; they may come from a transplant donor. Material for sequencing was blood, either unsorted or a sorted T cell fraction (not recorded which).

CDR3: CASSQDMGFANVLTF. The CDR3 DNA sequence: TGTGCCAGCAGCCAAGATATGGGTTTTGCCAACGTCCTGACTTTC. The gene calls are TRBV4-2 and TRBJ2-6; D gene unclear. CDR1 and CDR2 (germline): LGHNA, YNFKEQ. Trimming cost V 0 bases and J 7 bases, with 10 bases left between them. The CDR3 covers 15 residues.